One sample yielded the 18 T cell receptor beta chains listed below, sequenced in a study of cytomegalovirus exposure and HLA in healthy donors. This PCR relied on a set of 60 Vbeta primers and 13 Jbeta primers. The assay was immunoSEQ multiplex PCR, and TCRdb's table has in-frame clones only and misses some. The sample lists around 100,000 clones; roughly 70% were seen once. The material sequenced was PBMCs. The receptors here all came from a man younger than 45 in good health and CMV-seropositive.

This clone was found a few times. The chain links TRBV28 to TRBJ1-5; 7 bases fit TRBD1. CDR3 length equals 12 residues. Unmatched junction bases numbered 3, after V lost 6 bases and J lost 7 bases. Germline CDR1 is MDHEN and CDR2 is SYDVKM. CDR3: CASRTGWQPQHF. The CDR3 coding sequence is TGTGCCAGCAGGACAGGGTGGCAGCCCCAGCATTTT.

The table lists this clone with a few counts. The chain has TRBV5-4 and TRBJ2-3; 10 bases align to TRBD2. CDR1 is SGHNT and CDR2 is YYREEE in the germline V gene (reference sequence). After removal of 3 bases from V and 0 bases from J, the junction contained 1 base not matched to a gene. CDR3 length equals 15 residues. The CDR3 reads CASSSGLASTDTQYF. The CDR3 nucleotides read TGTGCCAGCAGCTCGGGACTAGCGAGCACAGATACGCAGTATTTT.

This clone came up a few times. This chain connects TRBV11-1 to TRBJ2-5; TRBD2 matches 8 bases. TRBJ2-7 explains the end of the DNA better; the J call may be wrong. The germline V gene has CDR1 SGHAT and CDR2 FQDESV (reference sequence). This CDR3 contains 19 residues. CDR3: CASSPKGILRGGTTYEQYF. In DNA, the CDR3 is TGTGCCAGCAGCCCTAAGGGGATACTACGCGGGGGGACCACCTACGAGCAGTACTTC.

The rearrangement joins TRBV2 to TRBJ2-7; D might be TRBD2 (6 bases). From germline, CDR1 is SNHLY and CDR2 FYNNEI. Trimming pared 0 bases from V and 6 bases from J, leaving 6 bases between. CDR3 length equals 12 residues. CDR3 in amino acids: CASSEARGEQYV. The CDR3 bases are TGTGCCAGCAGTGAAGCGCGGGGCGAGCAGTACGTC.

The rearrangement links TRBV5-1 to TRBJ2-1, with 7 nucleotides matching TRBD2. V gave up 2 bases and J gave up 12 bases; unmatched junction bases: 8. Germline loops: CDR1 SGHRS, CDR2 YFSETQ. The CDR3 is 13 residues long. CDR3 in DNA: TGCGCCAGCAGCTTTGGGGGGGTGGGCCCGCAGTTCTTC. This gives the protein CASSFGGVGPQFF. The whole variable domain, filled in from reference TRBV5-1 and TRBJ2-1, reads KAGVTQTPRYLIKTRGQQVTLSCSPISGHRSVSWYQQTPGQGLQFLFEYFSETQRNKGNFPGRFSGRQFSNSRSEMNVSTLELGDSALYLCASSFGGVGPQFFGPGTRLTVL.

CDR3 nucleotides: TGTGCCAGCAGTGAGTCAGGTGGTGGAAACACCATATATTTT. This translates into CASSESGGGNTIYF. This chain connects TRBV25-1 to TRBJ1-3; D is unresolved. Per germline, CDR1 MGHDK and CDR2 SYGVNS. The V end was cut by 3 bases, the J end by 3 bases, with 9 bases between. CDR3 length: 14 residues.

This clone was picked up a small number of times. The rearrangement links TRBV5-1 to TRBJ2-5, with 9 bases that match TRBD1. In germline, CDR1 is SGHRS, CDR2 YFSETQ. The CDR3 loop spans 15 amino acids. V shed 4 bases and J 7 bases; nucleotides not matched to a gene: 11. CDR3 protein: CASSSTGGSQRTQYF. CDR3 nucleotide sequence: TGCGCCAGCAGCAGTACAGGGGGCTCTCAACGGACCCAGTACTTC.

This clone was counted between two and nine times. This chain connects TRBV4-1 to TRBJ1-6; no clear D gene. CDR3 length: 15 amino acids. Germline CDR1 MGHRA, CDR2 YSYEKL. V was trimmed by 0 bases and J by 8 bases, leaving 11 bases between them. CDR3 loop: CASSQDAGRDSPLHF. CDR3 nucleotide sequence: TGCGCCAGCAGCCAAGACGCGGGAAGGGATTCACCCCTCCACTTT.

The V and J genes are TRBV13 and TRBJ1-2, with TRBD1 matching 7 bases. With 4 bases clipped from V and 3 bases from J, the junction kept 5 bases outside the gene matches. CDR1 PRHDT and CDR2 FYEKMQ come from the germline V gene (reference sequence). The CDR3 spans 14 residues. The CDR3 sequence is CASSSLQGYYGYTF. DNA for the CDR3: TGTGCCAGCAGCTCCTTACAGGGGTACTATGGCTACACCTTC.

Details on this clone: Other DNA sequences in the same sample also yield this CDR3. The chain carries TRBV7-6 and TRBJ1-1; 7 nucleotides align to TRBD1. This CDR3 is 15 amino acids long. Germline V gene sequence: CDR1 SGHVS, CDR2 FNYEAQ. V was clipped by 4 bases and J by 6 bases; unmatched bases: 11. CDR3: CASSSGQEKGPEAFF. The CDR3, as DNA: TGTGCCAGCAGCTCCGGACAGGAAAAGGGTCCTGAAGCTTTCTTT.

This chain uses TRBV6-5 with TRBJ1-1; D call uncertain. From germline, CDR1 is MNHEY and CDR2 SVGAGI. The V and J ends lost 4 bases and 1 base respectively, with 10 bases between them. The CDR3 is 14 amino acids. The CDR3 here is CASSFSRGNTEAFF. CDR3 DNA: TGTGCCAGCAGTTTCAGCCGCGGGAACACTGAAGCTTTCTTT.

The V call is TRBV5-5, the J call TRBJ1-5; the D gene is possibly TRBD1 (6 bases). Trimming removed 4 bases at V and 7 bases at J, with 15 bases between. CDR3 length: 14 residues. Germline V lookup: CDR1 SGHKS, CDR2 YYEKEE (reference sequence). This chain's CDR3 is CASSVTGNAQPQHF. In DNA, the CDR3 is TGTGCCAGCAGCGTAACAGGGAATGCCCAGCCCCAGCATTTT.

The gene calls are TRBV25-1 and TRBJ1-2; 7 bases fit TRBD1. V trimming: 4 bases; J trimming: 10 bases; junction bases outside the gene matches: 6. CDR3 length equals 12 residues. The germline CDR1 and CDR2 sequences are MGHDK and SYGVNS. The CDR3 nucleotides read TGTGCCAGCAGTGGGGACAGTTTAGACTACACCTTC. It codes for CASSGDSLDYTF.

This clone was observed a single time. This chain's CDR3 is CASSVGEGPIYGYTF. DNA of the CDR3: TGTGCCAGCAGCGTAGGGGAGGGTCCAATCTATGGCTACACCTTC. The chain joins TRBV9 to TRBJ1-2; D unclear. Germline V gene data show CDR1 as SGDLS and CDR2 as YYNGEE. This CDR3 has 15 residues. The V and J ends lost 0 bases and 4 bases respectively, with 13 bases between them. Supplemented by reference TRBV9 and TRBJ1-2, the full variable domain reads DSGVTQTPKHLITATGQRVTLRCSPRSGDLSVYWYQQSLDQGLQFLIQYYNGEERAKGNILERFSAQQFPDLHSELNLSSLELGDSALYFCASSVGEGPIYGYTFGSGTRLTVV.

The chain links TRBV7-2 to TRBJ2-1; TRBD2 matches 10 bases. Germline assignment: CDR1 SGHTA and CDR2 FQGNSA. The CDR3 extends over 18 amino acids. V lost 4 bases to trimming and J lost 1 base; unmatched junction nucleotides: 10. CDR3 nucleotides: TGTGCCAGCAGCTCCTCATTCAGCGGGAGGGGATCCTACAATGAGCAGTTCTTC. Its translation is CASSSSFSGRGSYNEQFF.

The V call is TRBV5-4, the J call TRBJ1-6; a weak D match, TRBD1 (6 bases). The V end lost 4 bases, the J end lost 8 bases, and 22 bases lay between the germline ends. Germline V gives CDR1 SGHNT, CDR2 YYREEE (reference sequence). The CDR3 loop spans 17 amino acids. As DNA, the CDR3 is TGTGCCAGCAGCCCAGCCCGAGGGGGAATGGGCCATTCACCCCTCCACTTT. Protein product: CASSPARGGMGHSPLHF.

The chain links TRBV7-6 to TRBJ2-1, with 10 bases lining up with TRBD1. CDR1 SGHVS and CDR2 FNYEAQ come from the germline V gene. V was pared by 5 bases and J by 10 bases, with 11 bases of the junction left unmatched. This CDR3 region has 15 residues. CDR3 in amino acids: CASSPGTGALREQFF. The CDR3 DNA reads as TGTGCCAGCAGCCCCGGGACAGGGGCATTGAGGGAGCAGTTCTTC.

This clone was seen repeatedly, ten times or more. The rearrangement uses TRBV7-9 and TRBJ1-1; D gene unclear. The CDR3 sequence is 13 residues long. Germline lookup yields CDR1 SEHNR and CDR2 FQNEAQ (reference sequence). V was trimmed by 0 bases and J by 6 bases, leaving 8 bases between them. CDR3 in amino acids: CASSLAAGAEAFF. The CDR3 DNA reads TGTGCCAGCAGCTTAGCCGCGGGTGCTGAAGCTTTCTTT.